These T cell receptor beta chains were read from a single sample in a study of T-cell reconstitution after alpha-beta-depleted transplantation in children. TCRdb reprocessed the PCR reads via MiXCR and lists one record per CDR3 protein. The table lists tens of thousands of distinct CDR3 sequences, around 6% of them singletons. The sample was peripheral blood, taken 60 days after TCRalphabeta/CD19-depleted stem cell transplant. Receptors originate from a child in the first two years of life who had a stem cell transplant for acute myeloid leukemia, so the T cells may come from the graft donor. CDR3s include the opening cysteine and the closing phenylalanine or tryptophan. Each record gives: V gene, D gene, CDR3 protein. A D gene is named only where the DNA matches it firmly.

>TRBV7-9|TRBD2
CASSLELADYEQYF
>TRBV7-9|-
CASSFTGDRDYGYTF
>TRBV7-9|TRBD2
CASSLAASGRGYNEQFF
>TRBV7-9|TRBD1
CASSLDRTGAFF
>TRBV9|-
CASSLRQESYEQYF
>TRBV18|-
CASSPRHRKETQYF
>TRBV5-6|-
CASSNRRRSGYEQYF
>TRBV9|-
CASSVEGAAYEQYF
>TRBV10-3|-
CAISESGQGRQKSYNEQFF
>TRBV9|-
CASSVTGASADTQYF
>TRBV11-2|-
CASSLGDYSNQPQHF
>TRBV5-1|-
CASSLERRSSTDTQYF
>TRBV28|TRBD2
CASSPQWREVPTGELFF
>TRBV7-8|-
CASSLWRSNTGELFF
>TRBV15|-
CATSREMNTEAFF
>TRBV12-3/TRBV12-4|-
CASSTPQSYEQYF
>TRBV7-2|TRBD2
CASSLGSGRAIYEQYF
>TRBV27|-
CASSLRTASTDTQYF
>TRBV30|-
CAWSGRDGYYEQYF
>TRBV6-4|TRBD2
CASSDSPGTRISAQYF
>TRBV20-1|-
CSALKDSGNTIYF
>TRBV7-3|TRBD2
CASSPTSGRAGTGELFF
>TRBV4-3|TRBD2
CASSQSTASGGRGELFF
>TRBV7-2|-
CASSLVAGALNTEAFF
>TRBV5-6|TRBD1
CATFSGQGSEQYF
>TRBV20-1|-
CSARVPRGQETQYF
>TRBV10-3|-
CAVAVANTGELFF
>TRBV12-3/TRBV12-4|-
CASSLRGRRETQYF
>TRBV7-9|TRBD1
CASSSRGQGKDNEQFF